This TCR beta chain was sequenced in a study of shared clonotypes between healthy human individuals. Notes on the study in general: Clonotype sharing among donors likely depends on sequencing depth.

The germline gives CDR1 SEHNR, CDR2 FQNEAQ (reference sequence). Trimming took 3 bases from V and 0 from J, leaving 6 bases between them. The CDR3 has 15 amino acids. The authors sequenced unsorted PBMC DNA on ten immunoSEQ deep assay plates. Per the original data handling: From ImmunoSEQ came sequences covering only the junction and carrying no quality scores, so filtering differed. Here immunoSEQ multiplex PCR was the method, and the copy in TCRdb shows in-frame clones only, minus some. Clone size and the V and J calls come from that table; the DNA yielded D and trimming. The sample lists about 520,000 clones, around four fifths occurring once. The donor cohort consisted entirely of Caucasian adults residing in Nashville, Tennessee. About this clone: The antigen is undetermined.

The receptor comes from a woman in her 40s in good health. Some clones in this sample may be carry-over from other donors' samples. Source material: PBMCs. The rearrangement uses TRBV7-9 and TRBJ2-6; D not certain. The CDR3 protein is CASSLGSSGANVLTF. The CDR3 nucleotides are TGTGCCAGCAGCTTGGGCAGCTCTGGGGCCAACGTCCTGACTTTC. Supplemented by reference TRBV7-9 and TRBJ2-6, the full variable domain reads DTGVSQNPRHKITKRGQNVTFRCDPISEHNRLYWYRQTLGQGPEFLTYFQNEAQLEKSRLLSDRFSAERPKGSFSTLEIQRTEQGDSAMYLCASSLGSSGANVLTFGAGSRLTVL.